This is a list of T cell receptor beta chains from one sample in a study of cytotoxic CD8 clonotypes in ibrutinib-treated CLL. Assay: immunoSEQ multiplex PCR; the TCRdb copy retains only in-frame clones and omits some. In the table there are tens of thousands of clones, 57% of which are singletons. The sample here was PBMCs, taken after 12 months of ibrutinib treatment. The receptors shown here come from a human donor with chronic lymphocytic leukemia. Both conserved end residues are part of each CDR3. A D gene is named only where the DNA matches it firmly. Expanded clones are given a class, and other clones once, few, many or no size at all.

j_call d_call clone_size v_call cdr3_nt cdr3_aa
TRBJ1-2 TRBD1 few TRBV5-8 TGTGCCAGCAGCCAGGACAGGGGGTATGGCTACACCTTC CASSQDRGYGYTF
TRBJ1-5 - - TRBV19 TGTGCCAGTAGTATAAATAATAGGCAGCCCCAGCATTTT CASSINNRQPQHF
TRBJ2-6 - few TRBV2 TGTGCCAGCAGTCAAGGGCCCTCTGGGGCCAACGTCCTGACTTTC CASSQGPSGANVLTF
TRBJ2-1 - - TRBV5-5 TGTGCCAGCAGCTTGGTTGGGACCAGCGTTAATGAGCAGTTCTTC CASSLVGTSVNEQFF
TRBJ1-2 - - TRBV29-1 TGCAGCACCCGGACCGGTGGTGGTGGCTACACCTTC CSTRTGGGGYTF
TRBJ1-5 TRBD1 - TRBV29-1 TGCAGCCCTAGGTGGACAGGTCCCCATCAGCCCCAGCATTTT CSPRWTGPHQPQHF
TRBJ2-3 - - TRBV5-4 TGTGCCAGCAGCCCAAGAAGTGGTCTCATCACAGATACGCAGTATTTT CASSPRSGLITDTQYF
TRBJ1-4 - - TRBV18 TGTGCCAGCTCACCGAGGGGAGCGGATGAAAAACTGTTTTTT CASSPRGADEKLFF
TRBJ1-3 - many TRBV6-5 TGTGCCAGCAGCCCGGGCGCACGACCTGGAAACACCATATATTTT CASSPGARPGNTIYF
TRBJ2-7 - many TRBV29-1 TGCAGCGTTGTCAGTTCCTACGAGCAGTACTTC CSVVSSYEQYF
TRBJ2-7 - - TRBV28 TGTGCCAGCAGTTTGGGTGGGGGCCCCTACGAGCAGTACTTC CASSLGGGPYEQYF
TRBJ2-4 - - TRBV20-1 TGCAGGGGAGAGAACGGGGACATTCAGTACTTC CRGENGDIQYF
TRBJ2-5 - - TRBV30 TGTGCCTGGAGCGCGCTTGGGGAGACCCAGTACTTC CAWSALGETQYF
TRBJ2-7 - - TRBV27 TGTGCCAGCAGCAGGACAGACAGGACCCCAACCCACGAGCAGTACTTC CASSRTDRTPTHEQYF
TRBJ2-7 TRBD1 - TRBV27 TGTGCCAGCAGTTTAGTAGGCGACAGGGGCCACGAGCAGTACTTC CASSLVGDRGHEQYF
TRBJ2-6 - - TRBV19 TGTGCCAGTAGTATTAGCCAGCCTGGGGCCAACGTCCTGACTTTC CASSISQPGANVLTF
TRBJ1-1 TRBD1 few TRBV6-5 TGTGCCAGCAAGCGGGACAGTGTGAACACTGAAGCTTTCTTT CASKRDSVNTEAFF
TRBJ1-1 TRBD1 many TRBV5-1 TGCGCCAGCAGCTCCCCGGACAGGGGTAACACTGAAGCTTTCTTT CASSSPDRGNTEAFF
TRBJ2-1 TRBD2 - TRBV29-1 TGCAGCGCGACTAGCGGGACCAATGAGCAGTTCTTC CSATSGTNEQFF
TRBJ2-3 - many TRBV7-8 TGTGCCAGCTCCACGGGCCTTCCGGATACGCAGTATTTT CASSTGLPDTQYF
TRBJ2-7 - few TRBV6-6 TGTGCCAGCACGGACGGAATCTACGAGCAGTACTTC CASTDGIYEQYF
TRBJ2-3 TRBD2 - TRBV5-1 TGCGCCAGCACCTTCGGCCTAGCGGGGTTCACAGATACGCAGTATTTT CASTFGLAGFTDTQYF
TRBJ1-3 - few TRBV30 TGTGCCTGGAAGGGCGGCAACACCATATATTTT CAWKGGNTIYF
TRBJ2-5 - few TRBV28 TGTGCCAGCAGACAACAAGGGTCAGAGACCCAGTACTTC CASRQQGSETQYF
TRBJ2-5 TRBD2 once TRBV28 TGTGCCAGCAGTCGCCCCCTAGCGGGGAGAGAGACCCAGTACTTC CASSRPLAGRETQYF
TRBJ1-2 - few TRBV7-9 TGTGCCAGCAGCCCTTCGGGGGGGATCGACTATGGCTACACCTTC CASSPSGGIDYGYTF
TRBJ1-1 TRBD1 - TRBV5-1 TGCGCCAGCAGCGCCAAACAGGGGGCTATCGTTGATTTT CASSAKQGAIVDF
TRBJ1-1 - - TRBV7-2 TGTGCCAGCAGCTTAGAACTGGCACGGCGGAACACTGAAGCTTTCTTT CASSLELARRNTEAFF
TRBJ2-1 TRBD2 - TRBV7-7 TGTGCCAGCAGCCTCCTAGCGGGAGGGCGGGCCAATGAGCAGTTCTTC CASSLLAGGRANEQFF